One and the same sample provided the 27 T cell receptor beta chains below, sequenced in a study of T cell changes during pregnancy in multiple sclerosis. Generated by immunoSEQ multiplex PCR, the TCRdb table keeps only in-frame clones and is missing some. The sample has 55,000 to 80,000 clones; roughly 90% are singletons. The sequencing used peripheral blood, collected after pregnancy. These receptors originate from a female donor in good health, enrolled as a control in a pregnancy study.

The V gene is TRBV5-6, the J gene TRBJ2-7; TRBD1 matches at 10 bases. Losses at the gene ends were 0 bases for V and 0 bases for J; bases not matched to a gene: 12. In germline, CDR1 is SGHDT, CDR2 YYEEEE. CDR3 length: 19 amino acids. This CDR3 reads CASSLAGQGIGVASYEQYF. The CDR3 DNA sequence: TGTGCCAGCAGCTTGGCGGGACAGGGGATCGGGGTTGCCTCCTACGAGCAGTACTTC. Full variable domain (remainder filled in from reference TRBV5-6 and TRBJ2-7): DAGVTQSPTHLIKTRGQQVTLRCSPKSGHDTVSWYQQALGQGPQFIFQYYEEEERQRGNFPDRFSGHQFPNYSSELNVNALLLGDSALYLCASSLAGQGIGVASYEQYFGPGTRLTVT.

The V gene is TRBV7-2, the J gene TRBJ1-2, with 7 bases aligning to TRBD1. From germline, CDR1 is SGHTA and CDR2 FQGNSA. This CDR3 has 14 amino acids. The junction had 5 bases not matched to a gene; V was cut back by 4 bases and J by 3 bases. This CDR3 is CASSSTGYDYGYTF. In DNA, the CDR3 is TGTGCCAGCAGCTCGACAGGGTACGACTATGGCTACACCTTC.

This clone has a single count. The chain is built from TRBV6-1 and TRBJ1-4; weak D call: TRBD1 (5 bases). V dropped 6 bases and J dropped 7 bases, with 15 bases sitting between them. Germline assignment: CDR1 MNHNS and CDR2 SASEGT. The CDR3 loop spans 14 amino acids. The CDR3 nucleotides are TGTGCCAGCAGGATACTTCAGGGTAGTGAAAAACTGTTTTTT. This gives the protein CASRILQGSEKLFF.

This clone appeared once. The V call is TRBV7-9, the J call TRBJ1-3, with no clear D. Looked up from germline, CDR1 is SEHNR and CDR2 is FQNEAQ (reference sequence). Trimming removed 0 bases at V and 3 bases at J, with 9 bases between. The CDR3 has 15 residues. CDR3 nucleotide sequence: TGTGCCAGCAGCTTAGCGGGAGTGTTTGGAAACACCATATATTTT. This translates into CASSLAGVFGNTIYF.

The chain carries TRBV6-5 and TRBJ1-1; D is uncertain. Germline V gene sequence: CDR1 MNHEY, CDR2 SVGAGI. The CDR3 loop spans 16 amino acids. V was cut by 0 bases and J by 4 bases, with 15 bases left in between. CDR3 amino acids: CASSYSIRAPGTEAFF. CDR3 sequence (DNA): TGTGCCAGCAGTTACTCGATACGCGCCCCGGGCACTGAAGCTTTCTTT.

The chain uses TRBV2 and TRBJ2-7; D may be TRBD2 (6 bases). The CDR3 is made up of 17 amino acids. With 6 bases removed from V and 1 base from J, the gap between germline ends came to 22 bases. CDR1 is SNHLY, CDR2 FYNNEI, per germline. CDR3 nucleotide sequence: TGTGCCAGCAGAAGAGGTATGGTAGCGGTCGATTCCTACGAGCAGTACTTC. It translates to CASRRGMVAVDSYEQYF.

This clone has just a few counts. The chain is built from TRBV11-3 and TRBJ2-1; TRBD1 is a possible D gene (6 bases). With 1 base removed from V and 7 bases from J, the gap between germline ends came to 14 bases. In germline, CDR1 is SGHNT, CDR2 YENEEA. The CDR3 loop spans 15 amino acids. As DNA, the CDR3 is TGTGCCAGCAGCTTAGGGGGGCGCGATACGAATGAGCAGTTCTTC. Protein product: CASSLGGRDTNEQFF.

The CDR3 sequence: CASSRMGQGYPEQFF. As DNA, the CDR3 is TGTGCCAGCAGCCGTATGGGACAGGGCTACCCTGAGCAGTTCTTC. This chain uses TRBV5-4 with TRBJ2-1, with TRBD1 matching over 9 bases. V shed 4 bases, J shed 9 bases, and the junction held 11 bases outside the gene matches. Germline-derived CDR1 and CDR2 are SGHNT and YYREEE (reference sequence). This CDR3 region has 15 residues.

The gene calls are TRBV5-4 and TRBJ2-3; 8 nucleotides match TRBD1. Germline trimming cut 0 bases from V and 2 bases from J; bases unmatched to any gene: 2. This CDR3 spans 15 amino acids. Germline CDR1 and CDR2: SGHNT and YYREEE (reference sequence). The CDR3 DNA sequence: TGTGCCAGCAGCTTGGCAGGGGGCTACACAGATACGCAGTATTTT. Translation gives CASSLAGGYTDTQYF.

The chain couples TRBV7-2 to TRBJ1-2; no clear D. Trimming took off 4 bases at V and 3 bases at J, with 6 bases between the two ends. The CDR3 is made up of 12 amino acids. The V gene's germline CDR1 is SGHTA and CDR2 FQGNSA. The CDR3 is CASSYSHYGYTF. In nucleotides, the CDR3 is TGTGCCAGCAGCTACAGCCACTATGGCTACACCTTC.

DNA for the CDR3: TGTGCCACCAGCCCGAGGGGGATTGCTAGGGATGAGCAGTTCTTC. Translating it yields CATSPRGIARDEQFF. The chain couples TRBV15 to TRBJ2-1; a weak D match, TRBD1 (6 bases). The germline V and J ends were trimmed by 5 bases and 8 bases, with 19 bases remaining between them. The CDR3 has 15 residues. CDR1 is LNHNV and CDR2 is YYDKDF in the germline V gene (reference sequence).

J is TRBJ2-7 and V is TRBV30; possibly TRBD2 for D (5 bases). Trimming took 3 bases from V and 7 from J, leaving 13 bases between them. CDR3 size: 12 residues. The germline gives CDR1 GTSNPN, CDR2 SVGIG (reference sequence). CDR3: CAWSPGFGEQYF. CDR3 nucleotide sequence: TGTGCCTGGAGCCCGGGATTCGGGGAGCAGTACTTC.

DNA of the CDR3: TGTGCCAGCGGAGGGGCTCGCCAAGAGACCCAGTACTTC. Translated: CASGGARQETQYF. The V call is TRBV6-4, the J call TRBJ2-5; D perhaps matches TRBD2 (6 bases). Trimming took off 8 bases at V and 1 base at J, with 11 bases between the two ends. The CDR3 spans 13 residues. Germline V CDR1 and CDR2: MRHNA, SNTAGT.

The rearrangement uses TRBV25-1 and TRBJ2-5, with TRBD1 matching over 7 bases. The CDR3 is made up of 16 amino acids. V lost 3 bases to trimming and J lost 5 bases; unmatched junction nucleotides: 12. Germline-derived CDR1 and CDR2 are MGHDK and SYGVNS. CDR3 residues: CASSDSGTEARETQYF. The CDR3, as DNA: TGTGCCAGCAGTGACTCCGGGACAGAGGCTCGCGAGACCCAGTACTTC.

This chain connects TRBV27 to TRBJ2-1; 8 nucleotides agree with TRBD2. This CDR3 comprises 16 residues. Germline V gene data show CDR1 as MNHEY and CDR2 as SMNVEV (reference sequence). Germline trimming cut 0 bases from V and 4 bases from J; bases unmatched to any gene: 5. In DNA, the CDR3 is TGTGCCAGCAGTTTATCAGAGGGACTAGTTTACAATGAGCAGTTCTTC. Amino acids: CASSLSEGLVYNEQFF.

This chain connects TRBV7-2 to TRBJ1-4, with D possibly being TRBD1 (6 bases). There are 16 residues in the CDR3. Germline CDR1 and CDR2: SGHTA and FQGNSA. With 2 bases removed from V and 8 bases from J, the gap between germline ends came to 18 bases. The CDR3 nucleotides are TGTGCCAGCAGCTTACATTCCCAGGGGTTAGGGGAAAAACTGTTTTTT. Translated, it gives CASSLHSQGLGEKLFF.

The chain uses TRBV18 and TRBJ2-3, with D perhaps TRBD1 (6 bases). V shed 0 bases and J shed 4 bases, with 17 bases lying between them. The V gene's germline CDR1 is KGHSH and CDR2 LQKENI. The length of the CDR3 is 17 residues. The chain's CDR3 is CASSPPLWGRKPDTQYF. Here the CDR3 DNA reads TGTGCCAGCTCACCACCGCTTTGGGGGCGTAAGCCAGATACGCAGTATTTT.

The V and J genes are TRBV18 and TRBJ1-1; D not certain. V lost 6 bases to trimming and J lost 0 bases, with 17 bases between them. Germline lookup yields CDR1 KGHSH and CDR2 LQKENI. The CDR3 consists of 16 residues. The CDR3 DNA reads TGTGCCAGCTCCCCGTTGAGCAGGAATGTGAACACTGAAGCTTTCTTT. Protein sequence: CASSPLSRNVNTEAFF.

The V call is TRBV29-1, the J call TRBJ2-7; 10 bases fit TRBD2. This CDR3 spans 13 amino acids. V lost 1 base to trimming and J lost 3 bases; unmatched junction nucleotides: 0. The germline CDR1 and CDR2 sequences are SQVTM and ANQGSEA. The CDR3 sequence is CSVEVAGGYEQYF. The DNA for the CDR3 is TGCAGCGTTGAAGTAGCGGGGGGCTACGAGCAGTACTTC.

The CDR3 reads CASSLTQGWVSYEQYF. As DNA, the CDR3 is TGTGCCAGCAGTTTGACACAGGGATGGGTGTCCTACGAGCAGTACTTC. The V gene is TRBV5-6, the J gene TRBJ2-7; tentative D call: TRBD1 (6 bases). The length of the CDR3 is 16 residues. Trimming took off 5 bases at V and 1 base at J, with 19 bases between the two ends. Looked up from germline, CDR1 is SGHDT and CDR2 is YYEEEE.

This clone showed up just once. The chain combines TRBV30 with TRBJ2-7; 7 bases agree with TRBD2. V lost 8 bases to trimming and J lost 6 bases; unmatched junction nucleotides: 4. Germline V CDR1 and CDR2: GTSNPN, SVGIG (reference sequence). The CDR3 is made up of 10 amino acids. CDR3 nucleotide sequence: TGTGCCGGGGGGGGACCCGAGCAGTACTTC. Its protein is CAGGGPEQYF.

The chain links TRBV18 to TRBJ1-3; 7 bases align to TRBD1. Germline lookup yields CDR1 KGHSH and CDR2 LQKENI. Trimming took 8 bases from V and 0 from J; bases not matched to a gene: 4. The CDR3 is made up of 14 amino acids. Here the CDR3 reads CASQQGSSGNTIYF. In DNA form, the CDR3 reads TGTGCCAGCCAACAGGGGAGCTCTGGAAACACCATATATTTT.

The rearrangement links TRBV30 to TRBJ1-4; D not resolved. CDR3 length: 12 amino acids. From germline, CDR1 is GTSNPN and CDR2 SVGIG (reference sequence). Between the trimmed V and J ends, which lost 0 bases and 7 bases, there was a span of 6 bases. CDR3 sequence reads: CAWSVLSEKLFF. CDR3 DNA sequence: TGTGCCTGGAGTGTACTAAGTGAAAAACTGTTTTTT.

The CDR3 loop reads CASSLDGNSYNEQFF. The CDR3 coding sequence is TGCGCCAGCAGCTTGGACGGGAACTCCTACAATGAGCAGTTCTTC. The chain is built from TRBV5-1 and TRBJ2-1, with a possible D match to TRBD2 (5 bases). V lost 0 bases, J lost 0 bases, and 7 bases lay in between. Germline-derived CDR1 and CDR2 are SGHRS and YFSETQ. The length of the CDR3 is 15 residues. The full variable domain, with the rest looked up from reference TRBV5-1 and TRBJ2-1, is KAGVTQTPRYLIKTRGQQVTLSCSPISGHRSVSWYQQTPGQGLQFLFEYFSETQRNKGNFPGRFSGRQFSNSRSEMNVSTLELGDSALYLCASSLDGNSYNEQFFGPGTRLTVL.

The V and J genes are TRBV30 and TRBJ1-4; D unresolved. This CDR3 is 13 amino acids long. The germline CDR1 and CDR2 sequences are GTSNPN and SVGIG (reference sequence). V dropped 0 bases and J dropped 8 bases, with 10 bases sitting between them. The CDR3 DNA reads TGTGCCTGGAGTGTGCGTTCGAGGGAAAAACTGTTTTTT. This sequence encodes CAWSVRSREKLFF.

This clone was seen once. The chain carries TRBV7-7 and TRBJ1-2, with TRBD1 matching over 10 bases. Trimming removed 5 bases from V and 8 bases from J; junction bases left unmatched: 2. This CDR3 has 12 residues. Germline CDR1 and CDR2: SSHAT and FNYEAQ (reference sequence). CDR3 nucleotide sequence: TGTGCCAGCAGCGACAGGGGGCCAGGCTACACCTTC. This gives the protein CASSDRGPGYTF.

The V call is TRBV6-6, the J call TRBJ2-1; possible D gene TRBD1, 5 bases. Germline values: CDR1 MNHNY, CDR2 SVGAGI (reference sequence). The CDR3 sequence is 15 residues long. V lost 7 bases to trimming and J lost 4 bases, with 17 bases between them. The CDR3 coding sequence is TGTGCCAGCACCCCCCTCGAGACAGTATACAATGAGCAGTTCTTC. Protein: CASTPLETVYNEQFF.